Only one count was recorded for the clone carrying this T cell receptor beta chain. The sample is drawn from a study of blood T cell repertoires in COVID-19. Overall study context: Material from acute and convalescent COVID-19 was sourced from the United States, Italy and Spain. Sample material is recorded as cDNA or gDNA derived from T cells, B-cell-depleted T cells, or PBMCs.

Study processing details: Counts of nucleated cells, estimated from reference gene primer amplification, were obtained. Clones were sequenced by immunoSEQ multiplex PCR, and TCRdb holds only the in-frame ones, with some missing. V and J calls plus clone size are reproduced from that table; the DNA served to infer D and trimming. The sample has some 130,000 clones; approximately 90% are singletons. The CDR3 sequence is 16 residues long. Per germline, CDR1 LNHDA and CDR2 SQIVND (reference sequence). The trim removed 4 bases at V and 11 bases at J, leaving 16 bases unmatched. It was during active infection that Seattle patients were enrolled and then longitudinally followed.

The chain links TRBV19 to TRBJ2-1; TRBD1 matches at 8 bases. The specimen was peripheral blood. The TCR sequence derives from a man in his fifties or sixties with COVID-19, enrolled during active disease. In DNA form, the CDR3 reads TGTGCCAGTAGTACGCAACCGGGACAGGCCGGCGGGCAGCAGTTCTTC. Its translation: CASSTQPGQAGGQQFF.